The next 30 T cell receptor beta chains were all read from a single sample in a study of blood T cell repertoires in COVID-19. Using immunoSEQ multiplex PCR, the repertoire was profiled, and TCRdb retains in-frame clones only, with some absent. The sample lists hundreds of thousands of clones, about 90% occurring once. The source material was PBMCs or T cells enriched from blood (not recorded which). These receptor sequences come from a woman under 40 with acute COVID-19.

This clone has just one count. The chain carries TRBV3-1 (or the pseudogene TRBV3-2) and TRBJ1-1; weak D call: TRBD1 (5 bases). The CDR3 has 15 residues. V was trimmed by 1 base and J by 11 bases, leaving 20 bases between them. CDR1 is LGHDT and CDR2 is YNNKEL in the germline V gene (reference sequence). The CDR3 DNA reads TGTGCCAGCAGCCAAGCTTCCCTGGACACATCCATCGCTTTCTTT. It yields the protein CASSQASLDTSIAFF.

This clone has just one count. The gene calls are TRBV5-6 and TRBJ1-2; D not certain. V was shortened by 4 bases and J by 5 bases, with 12 bases between the two germline ends. The CDR3 contains 13 residues. Germline V gene lookup returns CDR1 SGHDT and CDR2 YYEEEE. The CDR3 DNA follows: TGTGCCAGCAGCCCTATCCAAGTATATGGCTACACCTTC. Protein: CASSPIQVYGYTF.

This chain joins TRBV6-5 and TRBJ2-5; D possibly corresponds to TRBD1 (5 bases). Trimming removed 7 bases from V and 2 bases from J, with 14 bases in between. Germline V CDR1 and CDR2: MNHEY, SVGAGI. This CDR3 has 14 amino acids. The CDR3 reads CASKDTGRQETQYF. The CDR3 region has the DNA TGTGCCAGCAAGGATACAGGTCGGCAAGAGACCCAGTACTTC.

The V gene is TRBV19, the J gene TRBJ1-2; no reliable D call. The V gene's germline CDR1 is LNHDA and CDR2 SQIVND (reference sequence). Deletions cut 3 bases from V and 7 bases from J, with 6 bases between. The CDR3 sequence is 11 residues long. CDR3 region: CASSMGPGYTF. CDR3 nucleotides: TGTGCCAGTAGTATGGGCCCTGGCTACACCTTC.

CDR3: CASKDSLPLHF. The CDR3 DNA follows: TGTGCCAGCAAGGACAGTTTACCCCTCCACTTT. V and J are TRBV6-5 and TRBJ1-6, with D perhaps matching TRBD1 (6 bases). V was pared by 7 bases and J by 12 bases, with 10 bases between. Germline CDR1 reads MNHEY; CDR2 reads SVGAGI. The CDR3 spans 11 residues.

The CDR3: CASSILTGVTEAFF. The CDR3 bases are TGTGCCAGTAGCATTCTTACAGGGGTGACTGAAGCTTTCTTT. The rearrangement joins TRBV19 to TRBJ1-1, with 7 nucleotides matching TRBD1. Germline lookup yields CDR1 LNHDA and CDR2 SQIVND (reference sequence). The CDR3 loop spans 14 amino acids. J lost 5 bases, V lost 6 bases, and 9 bases had no gene match.

This chain joins TRBV2 and TRBJ1-2; a possible D gene is TRBD1 (5 bases). The CDR3 is 14 amino acids. Germline CDR1 SNHLY, CDR2 FYNNEI. V lost 1 base and J lost 8, with 14 bases in between. In DNA, the CDR3 is TGTGCCAGCAGTGAAGAGAAGGGGCGGCTGGGCTACACCTTC. This gives the protein CASSEEKGRLGYTF.

The genes are TRBV6-8 and TRBJ1-3, with D possibly matching TRBD1 (5 bases). The CDR3 loop spans 18 amino acids. The germline V gene has CDR1 MNHGY and CDR2 SAAAGT. V lost 0 bases, J lost 7 bases, and 22 bases lay in between. The CDR3 reads CASSYSRVGPTFSNTIYF. CDR3 in DNA: TGTGCCAGCAGTTACTCTAGAGTGGGGCCCACTTTTTCCAACACCATATATTTT.

This chain links TRBV9 with TRBJ1-2; D is perhaps TRBD1 (5 bases). The germline CDR1 and CDR2 sequences are SGDLS and YYNGEE. CDR3 length: 15 amino acids. V lost 4 bases and J 5 bases, leaving 18 bases between the germline ends. CDR3 in DNA: TGTGCCAGCAGCAGTTGGGGGGGAAGGCAGTATGGCTACACCTTC. It specifies CASSSWGGRQYGYTF.

The CDR3 DNA follows: TGTGCCAGCAGCTTAGAGGTTAGACGGGCGAACACCGGGGAGCTGTTTTTT. It specifies CASSLEVRRANTGELFF. The chain combines TRBV7-2 with TRBJ2-2; D gene unclear. The CDR3 runs to 17 residues. Germline CDR1 SGHTA, CDR2 FQGNSA. Trimming took off 1 base at V and 0 bases at J, with 12 bases between the two ends. Full variable domain (outside the CDR3, taken from reference TRBV7-2 and TRBJ2-2): GAGVSQSPSNKVTEKGKDVELRCDPISGHTALYWYRQSLGQGLEFLIYFQGNSAPDKSGLPSDRFSAERTGGSVSTLTIQRTQQEDSAVYLCASSLEVRRANTGELFFGEGSRLTVL.

The CDR3 nucleotides are TGTGCCAGTAGCCCTAACGGGCAGGGGGCACGGGAGACCCAGTACTTC. This sequence encodes CASSPNGQGARETQYF. J is TRBJ2-5 and V is TRBV19; TRBD1 matches 8 bases. The CDR3 has 16 residues. Trimming removed 6 bases from V and 5 bases from J; junction bases left unmatched: 14. Germline lookup yields CDR1 LNHDA and CDR2 SQIVND (reference sequence).

This clone is a singleton in its sample. The V gene is TRBV4-1, the J gene TRBJ2-5, with 7 positions matching TRBD1. CDR1 MGHRA and CDR2 YSYEKL come from the germline V gene. Unmatched junction bases numbered 12, after V lost 5 bases and J lost 0 bases. This CDR3 has 17 amino acids. The CDR3 spells CASSSQQTGQNQETQYF. The CDR3 nucleotides read TGCGCCAGCAGCTCCCAGCAGACGGGACAGAACCAAGAGACCCAGTACTTC.

V usage is TRBV2 and J usage is TRBJ1-2; D is possibly TRBD1 (5 bases). CDR3 size: 15 residues. Germline V lookup: CDR1 SNHLY, CDR2 FYNNEI. Trimming shortened V by 7 bases and J by 1 base, and 16 bases separated the two germline ends. The CDR3 protein is CASNWPSGGNYGYTF. The CDR3 region has the DNA TGTGCCAGCAACTGGCCGTCGGGGGGTAACTATGGCTACACCTTC.

The chain recombines TRBV5-6 with TRBJ1-1; 7 bases are shared with TRBD1. CDR1 and CDR2 (germline): SGHDT, YYEEEE. The V segment lost 4 bases and the J segment 9 bases; nucleotides outside the gene matches: 9. The CDR3 covers 13 residues. The CDR3 DNA reads as TGTGCCAGCAGCACGCGACAGGGAGGAAAAGCTTTCTTT. Residues: CASSTRQGGKAFF.

The rearrangement joins TRBV5-1 to TRBJ1-3; 7 bases are shared with TRBD1. Germline trimming cut 4 bases from V and 0 bases from J; bases unmatched to any gene: 7. This CDR3 region has 16 residues. Germline lookup yields CDR1 SGHRS and CDR2 YFSETQ. CDR3 nucleotides: TGCGCCAGCAGCCCCCGGCAGGGGGGCTCTGGAAACACCATATATTTT. It encodes CASSPRQGGSGNTIYF.

This clone was picked up one time. The chain recombines TRBV5-1 with TRBJ2-3; D is uncertain. The germline V gene encodes CDR1 SGHRS and CDR2 YFSETQ. The CDR3 spans 16 residues. Trimming removed 0 bases at V and 2 bases at J, with 13 bases between. The CDR3 nucleotides read TGCGCCAGCAGCTTGGCGGTTCAAATTTACACAGATACGCAGTATTTT. It yields the protein CASSLAVQIYTDTQYF.

The chain couples TRBV5-1 to TRBJ2-1; D is uncertain. The CDR3 runs to 16 residues. The V gene's germline CDR1 is SGHRS and CDR2 YFSETQ. Trimming pared 1 base from V and 2 bases from J, leaving 13 bases between. CDR3 sequence (DNA): TGCGCCAGCAGCTTGCCGCAGTTAAGTACCTACAATGAGCAGTTCTTC. Its protein is CASSLPQLSTYNEQFF.

This clone was seen just once. The J gene is TRBJ1-1, the V gene TRBV7-3, with a weak D call TRBD1 (5 bases). Per germline, CDR1 SGHTA and CDR2 FQGTGA. Deletions cut 5 bases from V and 0 bases from J, with 16 bases between. The CDR3 spans 16 residues. The CDR3 DNA follows: TGTGCCAGCAGCCCCTCGGGGGGGAAATTGAACACTGAAGCTTTCTTT. Its translation: CASSPSGGKLNTEAFF.

The chain has TRBV27 and TRBJ2-3, with a weak D call TRBD2 (6 bases). The CDR3 is 13 residues long. CDR1 and CDR2 from the germline V gene are MNHEY and SMNVEV (reference sequence). The V end lost 7 bases, the J end lost 2 bases, and 10 bases lay between the germline ends. CDR3 protein: CASKAGNTDTQYF. CDR3 DNA: TGTGCCAGCAAGGCGGGGAACACAGATACGCAGTATTTT.

The chain joins TRBV5-1 to TRBJ1-4, with unresolved D. V was pared by 1 base and J by 5 bases, with 12 bases between. CDR1 is SGHRS and CDR2 is YFSETQ in the germline V gene. CDR3 length: 15 residues. This CDR3 reads CASSLSSESNEKLFF. In nucleotides, the CDR3 is TGCGCCAGCAGCTTGAGCAGCGAGTCCAATGAAAAACTGTTTTTT.

This clone showed up just a few times. V and J are TRBV2 and TRBJ1-5; 11 bases agree with TRBD1. The trim removed 5 bases at V and 9 bases at J, leaving 6 bases unmatched. Germline loops: CDR1 SNHLY, CDR2 FYNNEI. The CDR3 has 14 amino acids. The CDR3 region has the DNA TGTGCCAGCAGTCCCGGACAGGGGGCTCTGCCCCAGCATTTT. This gives the protein CASSPGQGALPQHF.

The J gene is TRBJ1-1, the V gene TRBV7-2, with D tentatively TRBD1 (6 bases). The CDR3 consists of 15 residues. Germline V gene lookup returns CDR1 SGHTA and CDR2 FQGNSA. The V end was cut by 2 bases, the J end by 2 bases, with 12 bases between. The CDR3 here is CASSLIYRDNTEAFF. CDR3 sequence (DNA): TGTGCCAGCAGCTTAATTTACAGGGACAACACTGAAGCTTTCTTT.

This chain links TRBV27 with TRBJ2-7; D is possibly TRBD1 (5 bases). CDR1 is MNHEY, CDR2 SMNVEV, per germline (reference sequence). Trimming cost V 0 bases and J 0 bases, with 12 bases left between them. The CDR3 is 16 amino acids. CDR3 loop: CASSLSGQQSSYEQYF. As DNA, the CDR3 is TGTGCCAGCAGTTTATCGGGGCAGCAGAGCTCCTACGAGCAGTACTTC.

The chain combines TRBV15 with TRBJ1-2; weak D call: TRBD1 (6 bases). Deletions cut 0 bases from V and 4 bases from J, with 9 bases between. Germline V CDR1 and CDR2: LNHNV, YYDKDF (reference sequence). This CDR3 is 14 amino acids long. DNA for the CDR3: TGTGCCACCAGCAGAGATCAACAGGGCTATGGCTACACCTTC. Translating it yields CATSRDQQGYGYTF.

The CDR3 DNA is TGTGCCAGCAGTTTAAGACAGAACTATGGCTACACCTTC. Protein product: CASSLRQNYGYTF. The V gene is TRBV12-3 or TRBV12-4, the J gene TRBJ1-2; a possible D gene is TRBD1 (5 bases). This CDR3 region has 13 residues. The V and J ends lost 2 bases and 2 bases respectively, with 6 bases between them.

The chain recombines TRBV5-6 with TRBJ2-7; a weak D match, TRBD2 (6 bases). This CDR3 is built from 13 residues. CDR1 and CDR2 (germline): SGHDT, YYEEEE. V was shortened by 2 bases and J by 7 bases, with 13 bases between the two germline ends. The DNA of the CDR3 is TGTGCCAGCAGCTTCGACTGGAGGGAGGAGCAGTACTTC. This translates into CASSFDWREEQYF.

This clone occurred a few times. The chain combines TRBV2 with TRBJ1-2; weak D call: TRBD1 (5 bases). Looked up from germline, CDR1 is SNHLY and CDR2 is FYNNEI. The CDR3 is made up of 16 amino acids. The germline V and J ends were trimmed by 7 bases and 4 bases, with 22 bases remaining between them. The CDR3 sequence is CASILPSGTMSYGYTF. DNA for the CDR3: TGTGCCAGCATACTCCCATCCGGGACTATGAGCTATGGCTACACCTTC.

The rearrangement joins TRBV5-1 to TRBJ2-5; 7 nucleotides align to TRBD1. There are 16 residues in the CDR3. V was clipped by 5 bases and J by 0 bases; unmatched bases: 10. The germline V gene has CDR1 SGHRS and CDR2 YFSETQ. CDR3: CASRGRGTLYQETQYF. As DNA, the CDR3 is TGCGCCAGCAGAGGCAGGGGGACCCTATACCAAGAGACCCAGTACTTC.

The CDR3 DNA reads as TGTGCCTACGTAGCGGGGCTACGGGAGACCCAGTACTTC. Protein product: CAYVAGLRETQYF. The V call is TRBV30, the J call TRBJ2-5; TRBD2 matches at 8 bases. The CDR3 sequence is 13 residues long. V was pared by 7 bases and J by 5 bases, with 9 bases of the junction left unmatched. Germline V gene lookup returns CDR1 GTSNPN and CDR2 SVGIG (reference sequence).

This rearrangement joins TRBV7-8 to TRBJ2-4, with 9 nucleotides matching TRBD1. In germline, CDR1 is SGHVS, CDR2 FQNEAQ. J was trimmed by 7 bases and V by 1 base; bases with no gene match: 2. The CDR3 length is 14 residues. The CDR3 sequence: CASSLGDRENIQYF. The CDR3 DNA is TGTGCCAGCAGCTTAGGGGACAGGGAGAACATTCAGTACTTC. Full variable domain (remainder filled in from reference TRBV7-8 and TRBJ2-4): GAGVSQSPRYKVAKRGQDVALRCDPISGHVSLFWYQQALGQGPEFLTYFQNEAQLDKSGLPSDRFFAERPEGSVSTLKIQRTQQEDSAVYLCASSLGDRENIQYFGAGTRLSVL.